This T cell receptor (beta chain) was profiled in a study of OX40 agonist ivuxolimab in advanced cancers. In the study overall: From about 23 to 85 years was the age range, with a mean of 60 years, and about 78% were male.

Here immunoSEQ multiplex PCR was the method, and the copy in TCRdb shows in-frame clones only, minus some. The table lists around 80,000 clones, roughly 90% of them singletons. Details on this clone: The antigen is not known.

Overall study findings and caveats: The CD4+ and CD8+ T cells in the blood had expanded clonally by week 6 at 0.1 to 3.0 mg/kg.

Germline V CDR1 and CDR2: LGHNT, FRNRAP. Trimming removed 4 bases from V and 8 bases from J, with 17 bases in between. The CDR3 sequence is 14 residues long. The chain uses TRBV12-5 and TRBJ1-2; D gene ambiguous. This TCR was recovered from an adult with an advanced solid tumor such as melanoma, head and neck, liver or kidney cancer. Sequences were derived from CD4+ or CD8+ T cells sorted from blood, sampled in a trial of the OX40 agonist ivuxolimab. The CDR3 loop reads CASGSPRPGRGYTF. The CDR3 nucleotides read TGTGCTAGTGGTTCCCCTCGACCGGGGAGGGGCTACACCTTC.